Listed below are T cell receptor beta chains from one sample, sequenced in a study of response to subunit inactivated influenza vaccine. MiXCR, applied by TCRdb to the RT-PCR reads, yields one record per CDR3 protein. The sample lists about 700,000 distinct CDR3 sequences, about 15% occurring once. The sequenced sample was PBMCs from blood, obtained less than 15 days before vaccination. These receptors all stem from a middle-aged man who received an inactivated influenza vaccine. Each CDR3 is given without its conserved first and last residue.

>TRBJ2-7|14|TRBV3-1
ASSQDPGAGGREQY
>TRBJ2-2|16|TRBV4-1
ASSQDHSGGKDTGELF
>TRBJ2-3|15|TRBV6-5
ASSYSPGTVVTDTQY
>TRBJ1-2|13|TRBV5-1
ASSLTPGQGYGYT
>TRBJ2-1|15|TRBV4-3
ASSQFPGQSSYNEQF
>TRBJ2-7|11|TRBV9
ASSVLTGDEQY
>TRBJ2-5|10|TRBV6-1
ASTSTGETQY
>TRBJ2-7|13|TRBV15
ATSRGDGSSYEQY
>TRBJ2-7|14|TRBV4-2
ASSQESTRVGYEQY
>TRBJ1-2|10|TRBV20-1
RPNRDRGGYT
>TRBJ2-1|16|TRBV11-2
ASSLLRTSGGASVEQF
>TRBJ2-7|13|TRBV5-1
ASSLTSGGNYEQY
>TRBJ1-4|21|TRBV28
ASSLIPGWVNPGRIEDNEKLF
>TRBJ1-5|11|TRBV12-3/TRBV12-4
ASSLWGDQPQH
>TRBJ1-6|13|TRBV6-2/TRBV6-3
ASSLSDRGNSPLH
>TRBJ2-7|12|TRBV2
ASSRTSGTYEQY
>TRBJ2-3|13|TRBV27
ASSFSTSGVDTQY
>TRBJ2-1|13|TRBV12-3/TRBV12-4
ASSSTSGRVNEQF
>TRBJ2-2|13|TRBV24-1
ATSDFTQGAGELF
>TRBJ2-7|16|TRBV4-2
ASSQGPLTGSGGDEQY
>TRBJ2-1|15|TRBV4-3
ASSLRGGGSTYNEQF
>TRBJ1-1|15|TRBV28
ASSLVFGFGGITEAF
>TRBJ2-7|11|TRBV5-6
ASSLSSGYEQY
>TRBJ2-7|13|TRBV7-8
ASSFMDFGAYEQY
>TRBJ2-1|10|TRBV20-1
SGGGGAGEQF
>TRBJ2-4|15|TRBV10-3
AISESTAGEAKNIQY
>TRBJ2-1|11|TRBV4-3
ASSQEHYNEQF